A single sample is the source of the 6 T cell receptor beta chains below, sequenced in a study of PD-L1 blockade in urothelial cancer. Using immunoSEQ multiplex PCR, the repertoire was profiled, and TCRdb retains in-frame clones only, with some absent. Among tens of thousands of clones listed, about 88% were seen once. Sample time point: peripheral blood 6 weeks after treatment start. The sequencing here drew on PBMCs, taken around atezolizumab (anti-PD-L1) treatment. The receptors stem from a man between 65 and 85 years old with urothelial cancer.

V is TRBV5-1 and J is TRBJ2-7; TRBD1 might be the D (6 bases). V shed 3 bases and J shed 2 bases, with 21 bases lying between them. Germline values: CDR1 SGHRS, CDR2 YFSETQ. The CDR3 sequence is 17 residues long. The CDR3 region is CASSSGGAGASAYEQYF. DNA of the CDR3: TGCGCCAGCAGCTCTGGAGGTGCAGGGGCCTCCGCCTACGAGCAGTACTTC.

The J gene is TRBJ2-7, the V gene TRBV6-5; 11 bases line up with TRBD2. Germline CDR1 MNHEY, CDR2 SVGAGI. Unmatched junction bases numbered 5, after V lost 6 bases and J lost 4 bases. The CDR3 length is 14 residues. The CDR3 sequence is CASSGLAGKYEQYF. The CDR3 coding sequence is TGTGCCAGCAGCGGACTAGCGGGTAAATACGAGCAGTACTTC.

The chain combines TRBV27 with TRBJ2-7; maybe TRBD1 (6 bases). Germline V lookup: CDR1 MNHEY, CDR2 SMNVEV (reference sequence). This CDR3 contains 15 residues. Trimming took 1 base from V and 3 from J, leaving 13 bases between them. The CDR3 sequence is CASSLFGQNFYEQYF. CDR3 DNA sequence: TGTGCCAGCAGTTTATTCGGACAGAATTTCTACGAGCAGTACTTC.

The chain employs TRBV29-1 and TRBJ1-1; D unresolved. This CDR3 is 12 amino acids long. V was pared by 1 base and J by 3 bases, with 6 bases between. CDR1 SQVTM and CDR2 ANQGSEA come from the germline V gene. The CDR3 here is CSVEGQDTEAFF. CDR3 coding DNA: TGCAGCGTTGAAGGGCAGGACACTGAAGCTTTCTTT. The variable domain in full, completed from reference TRBV29-1 and TRBJ1-1, reads SAVISQKPSRDICQRGTSLTIQCQVDSQVTMMFWYRQQPGQSLTLIATANQGSEATYESGFVIDKFPISRPNLTFSTLTVSNMSPEDSSIYLCSVEGQDTEAFFGQGTRLTVV.

The chain couples TRBV2 to TRBJ2-3; 8 nucleotides match TRBD2. Germline CDR1 reads SNHLY; CDR2 reads FYNNEI. The CDR3 totals 15 residues. With V trimmed by 6 bases and J by 0 bases, 5 bases remained unmatched. The CDR3 coding sequence is TGTGCCAGCAGGTTACTAGCGGTTAGCACAGATACGCAGTATTTT. Its translation: CASRLLAVSTDTQYF.

The gene calls are TRBV9 and TRBJ2-1, with 8 nucleotides matching TRBD2. Germline values: CDR1 SGDLS, CDR2 YYNGEE. The CDR3 extends over 16 amino acids. Trimming took 0 bases from V and 3 from J; bases not matched to a gene: 5. CDR3 sequence: CASSVGDRGGYNEQFF. The CDR3 nucleotides are TGTGCCAGCAGCGTAGGGGACCGGGGGGGCTACAATGAGCAGTTCTTC.